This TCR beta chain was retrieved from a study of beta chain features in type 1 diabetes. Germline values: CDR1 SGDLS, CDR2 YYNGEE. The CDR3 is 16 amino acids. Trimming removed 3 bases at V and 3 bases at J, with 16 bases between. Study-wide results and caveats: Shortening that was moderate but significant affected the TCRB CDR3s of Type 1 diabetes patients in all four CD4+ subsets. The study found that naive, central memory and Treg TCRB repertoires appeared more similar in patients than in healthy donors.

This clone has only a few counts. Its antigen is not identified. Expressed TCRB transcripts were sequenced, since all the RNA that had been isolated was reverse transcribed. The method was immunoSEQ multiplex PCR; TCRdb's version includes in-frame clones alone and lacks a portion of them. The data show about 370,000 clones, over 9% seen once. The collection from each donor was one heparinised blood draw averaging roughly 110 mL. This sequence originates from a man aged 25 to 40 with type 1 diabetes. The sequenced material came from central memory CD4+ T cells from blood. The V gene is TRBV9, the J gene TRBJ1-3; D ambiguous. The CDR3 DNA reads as TGTGCCAGCAGCGCTATACAGAGCAGTGGTGGAAACACCATATATTTT. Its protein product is CASSAIQSSGGNTIYF.